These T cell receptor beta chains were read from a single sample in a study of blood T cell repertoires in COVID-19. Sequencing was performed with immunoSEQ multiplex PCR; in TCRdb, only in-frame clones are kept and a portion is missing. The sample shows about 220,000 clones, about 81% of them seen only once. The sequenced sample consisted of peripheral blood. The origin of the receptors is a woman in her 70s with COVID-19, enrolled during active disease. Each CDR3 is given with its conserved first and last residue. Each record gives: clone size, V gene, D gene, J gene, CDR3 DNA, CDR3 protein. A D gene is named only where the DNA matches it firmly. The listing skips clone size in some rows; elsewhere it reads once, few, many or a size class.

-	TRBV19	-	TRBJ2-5	TGTGCCAGTAGGTCGGGGTACCAAGAGACCCAGTACTTC	CASRSGYQETQYF
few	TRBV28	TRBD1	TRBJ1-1	TGTGCCAGCGTATTACAGGGGGCACGGACTGAAGCTTTCTTT	CASVLQGARTEAFF
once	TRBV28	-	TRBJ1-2	TGTGCCAGCAGTACAACCCGACGGGGAGGCTACACCTTC	CASSTTRRGGYTF
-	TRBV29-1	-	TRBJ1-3	TGCAGCGTCGGGGTCACAGCTGGAAACACCATATATTTT	CSVGVTAGNTIYF
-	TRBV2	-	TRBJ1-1	TGTGCCAGCAGTGAAGCGCTTAACAGGGCCGCTTTCTTT	CASSEALNRAAFF
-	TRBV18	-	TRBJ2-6	TGTGCCAGCTCCGGCCCGGGGGCTGGGGCCAACGTCCTGACTTTC	CASSGPGAGANVLTF
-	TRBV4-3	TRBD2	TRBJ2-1	TGCGCCAGTACCCCCCCGCGGGAGAGTCCCTACAATGAGCAGTTCTTC	CASTPPRESPYNEQFF
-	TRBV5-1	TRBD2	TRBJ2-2	TGCGCCAGCAGCTCCGGGAGGGCGGCGACCGGGGAGCTGTTTTTT	CASSSGRAATGELFF
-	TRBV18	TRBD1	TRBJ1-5	TGTGCCAGCTCACCCGGACAGGGGCAGAATCAGCCCCAGCATTTT	CASSPGQGQNQPQHF
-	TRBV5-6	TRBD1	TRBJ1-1	TGTGCCAGCAGCACCTACAGGGGGCCTAGAGAGACTGAAGCTTTCTTT	CASSTYRGPRETEAFF
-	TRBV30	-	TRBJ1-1	TGTGCCTGGAGCTACAGTAACACTGAAGCTTTCTTT	CAWSYSNTEAFF
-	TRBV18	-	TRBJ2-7	TGTGCCAGCTCACCGACAGACTACGAGCAGTACTTC	CASSPTDYEQYF
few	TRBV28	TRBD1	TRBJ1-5	TGTGCCAGCAGGAGACAGGGGTCCCAGCCCCAGCATTTT	CASRRQGSQPQHF
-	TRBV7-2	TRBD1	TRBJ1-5	TGTGCCAGCAGCTTGACAGGGGTCAATCAGCCCCAGCATTTT	CASSLTGVNQPQHF
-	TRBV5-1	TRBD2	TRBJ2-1	TGCGCCAGCAGCTATACTAGCGGGAACAGGAATGAGCAGTTCTTC	CASSYTSGNRNEQFF
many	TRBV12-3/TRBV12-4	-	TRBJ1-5	TGTGCCAGCAGTGCAGAACCTCAGCCCCAGCATTTT	CASSAEPQPQHF
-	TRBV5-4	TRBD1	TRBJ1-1	TGTGCCAGCAGCCGTTCCGGGACAGGGCCTGAAGCTTTCTTT	CASSRSGTGPEAFF
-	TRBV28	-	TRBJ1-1	TGTGCCAGCAGCTTTAGGGTGCCAGGGCGTGGTGCTTTCTTT	CASSFRVPGRGAFF
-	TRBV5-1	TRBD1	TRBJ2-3	TGCGCCAGCAGCCCCGTGGACAGGCGCACAGATACGCAGTATTTT	CASSPVDRRTDTQYF
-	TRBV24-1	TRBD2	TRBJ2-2	TGTGCCACCAGTGAGTCGTCTAGCGGGATGAGTGGGGAGCTGTTTTTT	CATSESSSGMSGELFF
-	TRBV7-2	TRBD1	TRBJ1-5	TGTGCCAGCAGCTTAGGGGACAGGGACAATCAGCCCCAGCATTTT	CASSLGDRDNQPQHF
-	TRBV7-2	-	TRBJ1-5	TGTGCCAGCAGCCCCGACAGGTTTCCCCAGCCCCAGCATTTT	CASSPDRFPQPQHF
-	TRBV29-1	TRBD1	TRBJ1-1	TGCAGCGTCCAACAGGGGGCGGTCACTGAAGCTTTCTTT	CSVQQGAVTEAFF
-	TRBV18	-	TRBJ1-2	TGTGCCAGCTCACCGGACACGAACTATGGCTACACCTTC	CASSPDTNYGYTF
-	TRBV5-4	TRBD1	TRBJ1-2	TGTGCCAGCAGCCGGGGACAGCCGGATGGCTACACCTTC	CASSRGQPDGYTF
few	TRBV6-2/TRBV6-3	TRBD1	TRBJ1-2	TGTGCCAGCAGTTACTTACCCGAAAGGGACAGGAACTATGGCTACACCTTC	CASSYLPERDRNYGYTF
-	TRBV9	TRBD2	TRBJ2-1	TGTGCCAGCAGCGACAGCCTGGGACTAGCGGCGTTTCGGGAGCAGTTCTTC	CASSDSLGLAAFREQFF
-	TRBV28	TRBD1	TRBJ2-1	TGTGCCAGCAGTCAACAGGGGGCCGTAGCACGAAATGAGCAGTTCTTC	CASSQQGAVARNEQFF
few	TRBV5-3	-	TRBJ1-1	TGTGCCAGAAGGGAGACTGAAGCTTTCTTT	CARRETEAFF
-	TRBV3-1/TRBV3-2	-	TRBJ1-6	TGTGCCAGCAGCCCGCCACACAGGGACCTCCACTTT	CASSPPHRDLHF
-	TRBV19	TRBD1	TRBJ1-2	TGTGCCAGTAGTAGAGACAGGGGGCATGGCTACACCTTC	CASSRDRGHGYTF
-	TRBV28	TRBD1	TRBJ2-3	TGTGCCAGCATCTCAGACAGGGGAGTCTCTTCTGGCACAGATACGCAGTATTTT	CASISDRGVSSGTDTQYF
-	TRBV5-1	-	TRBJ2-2	TGCGCCAGCAGCTTGGGGTGGGGCAGCGGGGAGCTGTTTTTT	CASSLGWGSGELFF
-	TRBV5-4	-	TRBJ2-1	TGTGCCAGCAGCTTGGAGGCAGGGGGAGGTGAGCAGTTCTTC	CASSLEAGGGEQFF
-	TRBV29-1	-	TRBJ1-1	TGCAGCGTTGACGGTATGAACACTGAAGCTTTCTTT	CSVDGMNTEAFF
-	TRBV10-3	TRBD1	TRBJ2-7	TGTGCCATCAGTGAGGTTACAGGGGCCGAGCAGTACTTC	CAISEVTGAEQYF
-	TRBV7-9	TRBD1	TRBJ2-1	TGTGCCAGCAGCTTCGCAGGGGGCAATGAGCAGTTCTTC	CASSFAGGNEQFF
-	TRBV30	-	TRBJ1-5	TGTGCCTGGAGTACAGACCCCAGGAAACAGCCCCAGCATTTT	CAWSTDPRKQPQHF
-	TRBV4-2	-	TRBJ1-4	TGTGCCAGCAGCCGATTACCCCAGGGAACAACTAATGAAAAACTGTTTTTT	CASSRLPQGTTNEKLFF
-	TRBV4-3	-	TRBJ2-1	TGCGCCAGCAGCCAACTAGGGGGAAATGAGCAGTTCTTC	CASSQLGGNEQFF
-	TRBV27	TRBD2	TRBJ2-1	TGTGCCAGCAGTTTGCGACTAGCGGGTTCCTCCTACAATGAGCAGTTCTTC	CASSLRLAGSSYNEQFF
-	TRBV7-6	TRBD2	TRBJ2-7	TGTGCCAGCAGCCCGGGACTAGCGGGGGCGGCAACCTACGAGCAGTACTTC	CASSPGLAGAATYEQYF
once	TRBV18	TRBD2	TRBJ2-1	TGTGCCAGCTCACCGGCGACTAGCGGGACGAGCTCCTACAATGAGCAGTTCTTC	CASSPATSGTSSYNEQFF
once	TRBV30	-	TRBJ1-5	TGTGCCTGGAGCGAGACAGGTGGGGGTCAGCCCCAGCATTTT	CAWSETGGGQPQHF
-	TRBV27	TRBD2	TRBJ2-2	TGTGCCAGCAAGGGTAGCGGGAGGACCGGGGAGCTGTTTTTT	CASKGSGRTGELFF
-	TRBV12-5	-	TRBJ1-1	TGTGCTAGTGGTTTGCAGGAGAACACTGAAGCTTTCTTT	CASGLQENTEAFF
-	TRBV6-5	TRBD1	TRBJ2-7	TGTGCCAGCAGTTACTCCTACAGGGGCTACGAGCAGTACTTC	CASSYSYRGYEQYF
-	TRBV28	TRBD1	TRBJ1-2	TGTGCCACTACCCAAGACAGGGTGACAACCTATGGCTACACCTTC	CATTQDRVTTYGYTF
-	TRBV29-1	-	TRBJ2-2	TGCAGCGTTGACAGGGGCAATACCGGGGAGCTGTTTTTT	CSVDRGNTGELFF
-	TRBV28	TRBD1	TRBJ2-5	TGTGCCAGCAGTTTACGGACAGGTCTCCAAGAGACCCAGTACTTC	CASSLRTGLQETQYF
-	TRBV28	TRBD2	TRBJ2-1	TGTGCCAGCAGGAGAAGCGGGAGCTACAATGAGCAGTTCTTC	CASRRSGSYNEQFF
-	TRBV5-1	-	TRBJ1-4	TGCGCCAGCAGCTTGGGTACAGGGGAAAAACTGTTTTTT	CASSLGTGEKLFF
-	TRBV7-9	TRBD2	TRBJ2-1	TGTGCCAGCAGCTTAGAGGGAGGGCGATGGGAGCAGTTCTTC	CASSLEGGRWEQFF
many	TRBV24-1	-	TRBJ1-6	TGTGCCACCAGTATAACAAACTCCTATAATTCACCCCTCCACTTT	CATSITNSYNSPLHF